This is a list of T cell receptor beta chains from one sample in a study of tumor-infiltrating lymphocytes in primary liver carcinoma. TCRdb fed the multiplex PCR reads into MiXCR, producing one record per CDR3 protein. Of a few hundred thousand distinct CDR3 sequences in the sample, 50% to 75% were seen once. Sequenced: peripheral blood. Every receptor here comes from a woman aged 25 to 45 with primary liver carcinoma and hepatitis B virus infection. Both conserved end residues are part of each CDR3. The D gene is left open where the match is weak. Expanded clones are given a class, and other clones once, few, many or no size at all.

TGTGCCAGCAGCCACTACAGGGGGAATTCACCCCTCCACTTT	CASSHYRGNSPLHF	TRBD1	TRBV11-2	TRBJ1-6	many
TGTGCCAACAGTGGGTTGGTGAACACTGAAGCTTTCTTT	CANSGLVNTEAFF	-	TRBV6-1	TRBJ1-1	once
TGTGTCAGCAGTTACTCGATAAGCCAGAGCTACGAGCAGTACTTC	CVSSYSISQSYEQYF	-	TRBV6-2/TRBV6-3	TRBJ2-7	-
TGCAGCGTGCGACAGGGTTTGGATGGCTACACCTTC	CSVRQGLDGYTF	TRBD1	TRBV29-1	TRBJ1-2	many
TGCAGCGCTTACAGGGGGGGTACCGGGGAGCTGTTTTTT	CSAYRGGTGELFF	-	TRBV29-1	TRBJ2-2	-
TGCAGCGTTGAAGAAGGTACCGCTTTCTTT	CSVEEGTAFF	-	TRBV29-1	TRBJ1-1	few
TGTGCCAGCAGCCAAGTCGGCAGGGGATTGCAGACCCAGTACTTC	CASSQVGRGLQTQYF	-	TRBV14	TRBJ2-5	few
TGTGCCAGCAGCCAAGGTGGCACCGGGGAGCTGTTTTTT	CASSQGGTGELFF	-	TRBV4-2	TRBJ2-2	few
TGCGCCAGCAGCATGGACAGTTGGGAGACCCAGTACTTC	CASSMDSWETQYF	-	TRBV5-1	TRBJ2-5	-
TGTGCCAGCAGCGTCGAGACAGGGTACGAGACCCAGTACTTC	CASSVETGYETQYF	TRBD1	TRBV7-9	TRBJ2-5	few
TGTGCCTGGAGTCGGAAGGCCGAAGAAGGGAAAAAACTGTTTTTT	CAWSRKAEEGKKLFF	-	TRBV30	TRBJ1-4	-
TGCAGCCATCCGTTTGGAGACACGCAGTATTTT	CSHPFGDTQYF	-	TRBV29-1	TRBJ2-3	-
TGCGCCAGCAGCCAGGGGGGCGGCTCTGGAAACACCATATATTTT	CASSQGGGSGNTIYF	-	TRBV4-3	TRBJ1-3	few
TGTGCCAGCAGCTTAGGGCGGCTGGAAAACACCGGGGAGCTGTTTTTT	CASSLGRLENTGELFF	-	TRBV7-8	TRBJ2-2	once
TGCGCCAGCAGCCGAGAAGCTGGGTCTAGCCTTTCCTACGAGCAGTACTTC	CASSREAGSSLSYEQYF	-	TRBV4-1	TRBJ2-7	-
TGTGCCAGCGCAACGGGCCGACTAGCGGAGCAAGAGACCCAGTACTTC	CASATGRLAEQETQYF	TRBD2	TRBV6-6	TRBJ2-5	few
TGTGCCAGCGGCTTACATCCCCCCCAAGAGACCCAGTACTTC	CASGLHPPQETQYF	-	TRBV11-2	TRBJ2-5	-